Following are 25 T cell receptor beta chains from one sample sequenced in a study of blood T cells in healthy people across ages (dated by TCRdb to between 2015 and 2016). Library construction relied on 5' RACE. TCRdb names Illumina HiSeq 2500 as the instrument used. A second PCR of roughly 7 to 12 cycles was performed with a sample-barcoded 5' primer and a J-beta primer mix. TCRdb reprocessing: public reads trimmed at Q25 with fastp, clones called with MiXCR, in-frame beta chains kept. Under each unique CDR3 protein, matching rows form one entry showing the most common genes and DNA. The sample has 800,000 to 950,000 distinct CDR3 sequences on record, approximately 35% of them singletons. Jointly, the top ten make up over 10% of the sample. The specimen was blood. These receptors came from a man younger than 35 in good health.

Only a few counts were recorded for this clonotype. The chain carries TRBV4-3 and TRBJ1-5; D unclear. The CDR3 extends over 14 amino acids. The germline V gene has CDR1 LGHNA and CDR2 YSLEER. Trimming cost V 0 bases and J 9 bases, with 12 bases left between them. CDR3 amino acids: CASSQDPKGRPQHF. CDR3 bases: TGCGCCAGCAGCCAAGATCCGAAGGGTCGGCCCCAGCATTTT.

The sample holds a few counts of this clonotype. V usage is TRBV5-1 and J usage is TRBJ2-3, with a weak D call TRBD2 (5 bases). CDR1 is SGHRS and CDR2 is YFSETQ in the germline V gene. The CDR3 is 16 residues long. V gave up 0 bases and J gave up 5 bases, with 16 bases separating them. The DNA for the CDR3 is TGCGCCAGCAGCTTGGAGCGAAGCGGTGTTGGAGATACGCAGTATTTT. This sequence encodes CASSLERSGVGDTQYF. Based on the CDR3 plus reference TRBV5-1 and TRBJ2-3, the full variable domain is KAGVTQTPRYLIKTRGQQVTLSCSPISGHRSVSWYQQTPGQGLQFLFEYFSETQRNKGNFPGRFSGRQFSNSRSEMNVSTLELGDSALYLCASSLERSGVGDTQYFGPGTRLTVL.

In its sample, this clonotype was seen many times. The chain's CDR3 is CASSQERRGLYGYTF. In nucleotides, the CDR3 is TGCGCCAGCAGCCAAGAAAGGAGGGGGCTCTATGGCTACACCTTC. This chain uses TRBV4-3 with TRBJ1-2; TRBD1 matches at 7 bases. The V and J ends lost 0 bases and 4 bases, in that order; junction bases with no gene match: 5. The CDR3 consists of 15 residues. From germline, CDR1 is LGHNA and CDR2 YSLEER.

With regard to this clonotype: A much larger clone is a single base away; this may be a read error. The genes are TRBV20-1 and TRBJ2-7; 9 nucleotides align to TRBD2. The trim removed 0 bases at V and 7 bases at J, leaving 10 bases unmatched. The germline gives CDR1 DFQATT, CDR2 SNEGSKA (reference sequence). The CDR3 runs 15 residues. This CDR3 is CSAREGLAANNEQYF. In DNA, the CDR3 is TGCAGTGCTAGAGAGGGACTAGCCGCCAACAATGAGCAGTACTTC.

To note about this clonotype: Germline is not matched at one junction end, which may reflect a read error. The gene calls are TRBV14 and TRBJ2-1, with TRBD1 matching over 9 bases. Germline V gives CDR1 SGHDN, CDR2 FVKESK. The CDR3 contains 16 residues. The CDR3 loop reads CAGSQEQGASYNEQFF. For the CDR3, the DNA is TGTGCCGGCAGCCAAGAACAGGGGGCCTCCTACAATGAGCAGTTCTTC.

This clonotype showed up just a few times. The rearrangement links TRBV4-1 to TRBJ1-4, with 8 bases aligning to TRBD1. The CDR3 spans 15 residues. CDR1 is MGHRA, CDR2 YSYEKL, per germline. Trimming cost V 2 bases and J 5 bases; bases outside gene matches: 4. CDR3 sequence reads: CASSQRQGRNEKLFF. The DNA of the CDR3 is TGCGCCAGCAGCCAACGACAGGGGAGGAATGAAAAACTGTTTTTT.

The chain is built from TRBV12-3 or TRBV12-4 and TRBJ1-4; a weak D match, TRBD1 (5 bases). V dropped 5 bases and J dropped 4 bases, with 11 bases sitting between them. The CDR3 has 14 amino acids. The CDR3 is CASSQGLNNEKLFF. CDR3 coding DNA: TGTGCCAGCAGTCAGGGTCTTAATAATGAAAAACTGTTTTTT.

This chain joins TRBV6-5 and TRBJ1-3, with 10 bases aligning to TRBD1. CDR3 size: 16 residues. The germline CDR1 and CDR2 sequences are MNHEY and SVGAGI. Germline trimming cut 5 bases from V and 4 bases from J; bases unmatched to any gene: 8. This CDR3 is CASSRSTGGFGNTIYF. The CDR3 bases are TGTGCCAGCAGTAGATCGACAGGGGGCTTCGGAAACACCATATATTTT.

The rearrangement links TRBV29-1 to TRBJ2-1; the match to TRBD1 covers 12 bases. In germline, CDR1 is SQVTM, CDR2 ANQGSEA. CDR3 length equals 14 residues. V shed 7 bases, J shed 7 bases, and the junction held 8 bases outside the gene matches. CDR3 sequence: CSARDRGRGNEQFF. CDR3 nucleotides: TGCAGCGCTAGGGACAGGGGGCGCGGGAATGAGCAGTTCTTC.

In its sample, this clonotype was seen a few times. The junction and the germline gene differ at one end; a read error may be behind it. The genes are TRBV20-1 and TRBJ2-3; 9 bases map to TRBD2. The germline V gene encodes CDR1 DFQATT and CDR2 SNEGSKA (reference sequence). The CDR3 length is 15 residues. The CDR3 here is CSTSPETSGTDTQYF. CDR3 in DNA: TGCAGTACTAGCCCCGAGACTAGCGGAACAGATACGCAGTATTTT.

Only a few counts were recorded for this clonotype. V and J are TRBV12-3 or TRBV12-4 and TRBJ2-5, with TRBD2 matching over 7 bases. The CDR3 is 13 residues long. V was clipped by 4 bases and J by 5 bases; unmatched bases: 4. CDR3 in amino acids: CASSSSSGETQYF. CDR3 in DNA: TGTGCCAGCAGTTCGAGTAGCGGGGAGACCCAGTACTTC.

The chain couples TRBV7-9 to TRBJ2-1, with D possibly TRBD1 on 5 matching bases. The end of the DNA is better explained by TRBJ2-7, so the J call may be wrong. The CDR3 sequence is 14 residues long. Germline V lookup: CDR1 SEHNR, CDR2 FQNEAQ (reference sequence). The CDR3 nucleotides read TGTGCCAGCAGCTTGGACACCTCATACAATGAGCAGTACTTC. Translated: CASSLDTSYNEQYF.

This CDR3 reads CASSRTRSSYNEQYF. The CDR3 coding sequence is TGTGCCAGCAGCCGTACGAGGAGCTCCTACAATGAGCAGTACTTC. The chain uses TRBV12-3 or TRBV12-4 and TRBJ2-1; D is undetermined. The J call could be wrong; TRBJ2-7 is a better fit for the DNA end. This CDR3 is 15 amino acids long.

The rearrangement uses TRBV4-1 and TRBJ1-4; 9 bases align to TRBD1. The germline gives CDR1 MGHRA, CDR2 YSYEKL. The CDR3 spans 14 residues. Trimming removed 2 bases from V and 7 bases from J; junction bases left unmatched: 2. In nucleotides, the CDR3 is TGCGCCAGCAGCCAAAGGACAGGGGTTGAAAAACTGTTTTTT. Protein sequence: CASSQRTGVEKLFF.

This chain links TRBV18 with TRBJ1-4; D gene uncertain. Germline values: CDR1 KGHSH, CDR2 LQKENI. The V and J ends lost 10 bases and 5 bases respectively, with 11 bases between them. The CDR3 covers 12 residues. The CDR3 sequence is CATGGGNEKLFF. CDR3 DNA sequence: TGTGCCACCGGCGGAGGGAATGAAAAACTGTTTTTT.

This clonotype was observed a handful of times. CDR3 DNA: TGTGCCAGCAGCCAACGAACCGGGACAGTTTTGAACACTGAAGCTTTCTTT. This codes for CASSQRTGTVLNTEAFF. This sequence joins TRBV5-6 and TRBJ1-1; the match to TRBD1 covers 7 bases. The V gene end was trimmed by 4 bases and the J gene end by 0 bases; junction bases not matched to a gene: 12. This CDR3 spans 17 amino acids. The germline CDR1 and CDR2 sequences are SGHDT and YYEEEE.

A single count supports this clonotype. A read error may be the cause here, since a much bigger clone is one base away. CDR3 in DNA: TGTGTCAGCAGTTCTCCCTATCTAGCTACCAATGAGCAGTTCTTC. It specifies CVSSSPYLATNEQFF. J is TRBJ2-1 and V is TRBV27; TRBD2 is a possible D gene (5 bases). The CDR3 extends over 15 amino acids. The germline V gene has CDR1 MNHEY and CDR2 SMNVEV (reference sequence).

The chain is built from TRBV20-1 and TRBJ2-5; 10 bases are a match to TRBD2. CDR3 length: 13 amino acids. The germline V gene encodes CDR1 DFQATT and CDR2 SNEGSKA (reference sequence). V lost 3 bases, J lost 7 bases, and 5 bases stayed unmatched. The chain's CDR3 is CSASERGGGTQYF. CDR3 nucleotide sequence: TGCAGTGCTAGTGAGCGGGGGGGCGGGACCCAGTACTTC.

Written as DNA, the CDR3 is TGTGCCACCAGCAGAGATCAAGCAGATACGCAGTATTTT. This encodes CATSRDQADTQYF. The gene calls are TRBV15 and TRBJ2-3; no reliable D call. The V end was cut by 0 bases, the J end by 4 bases, with 5 bases between. CDR1 is LNHNV and CDR2 is YYDKDF in the germline V gene (reference sequence). CDR3 length equals 13 residues.

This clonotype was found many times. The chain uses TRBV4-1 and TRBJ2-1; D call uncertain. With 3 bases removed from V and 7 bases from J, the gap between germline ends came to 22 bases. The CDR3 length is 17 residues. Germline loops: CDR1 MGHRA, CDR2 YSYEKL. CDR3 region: CASSHQAVAAGLNEQFF. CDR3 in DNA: TGCGCCAGCAGCCATCAGGCGGTGGCAGCTGGGCTTAATGAGCAGTTCTTC.

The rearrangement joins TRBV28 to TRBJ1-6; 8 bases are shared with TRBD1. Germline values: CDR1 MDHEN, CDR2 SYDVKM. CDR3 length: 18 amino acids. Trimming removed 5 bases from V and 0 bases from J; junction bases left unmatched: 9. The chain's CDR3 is CASSPRTGLSSYNSPLHF. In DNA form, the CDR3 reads TGTGCCAGCAGTCCGAGGACAGGGCTGAGCTCCTATAATTCACCCCTCCACTTT.

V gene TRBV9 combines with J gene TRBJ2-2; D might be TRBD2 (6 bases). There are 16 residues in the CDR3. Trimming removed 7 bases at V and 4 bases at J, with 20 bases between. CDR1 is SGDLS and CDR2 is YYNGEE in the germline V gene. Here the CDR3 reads CASGGPPGQVTGELFF. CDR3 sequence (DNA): TGTGCCAGCGGAGGGCCCCCAGGGCAGGTCACCGGGGAGCTGTTTTTT.

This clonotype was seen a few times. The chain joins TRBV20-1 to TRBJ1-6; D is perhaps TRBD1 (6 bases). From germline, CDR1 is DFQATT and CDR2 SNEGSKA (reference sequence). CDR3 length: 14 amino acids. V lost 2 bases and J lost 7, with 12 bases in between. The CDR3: CSARKGGGNSPLHF. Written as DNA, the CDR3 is TGCAGTGCTAGAAAAGGGGGAGGGAATTCACCCCTCCACTTT.

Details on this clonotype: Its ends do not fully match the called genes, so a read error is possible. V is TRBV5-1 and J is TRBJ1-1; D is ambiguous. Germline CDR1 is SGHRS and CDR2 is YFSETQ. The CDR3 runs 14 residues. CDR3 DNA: TGCGCCAGCAGCGGTAAACAGCTGAACGCTGAAGCTTTCTTT. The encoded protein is CASSGKQLNAEAFF.

This CDR3 is CASKVTEGGLGEQFF. DNA for the CDR3: TGTGCCAGCAAGGTAACGGAAGGGGGCCTGGGCGAGCAGTTCTTC. This chain connects TRBV12-3 or TRBV12-4 to TRBJ2-1, with TRBD1 identical over 7 bases. CDR3 length: 15 amino acids. J was trimmed by 10 bases and V by 7 bases; bases with no gene match: 16.